The 17 T cell receptor beta chains below were found in one sample sequenced in a study of cytomegalovirus exposure and HLA in healthy donors. Clones were read by immunoSEQ multiplex PCR, and TCRdb kept only the in-frame ones, dropping some. The sample carries almost 70,000 clones, approximately 96% recorded once. Sample: PBMCs. These receptors were taken from a woman between 18 and 29 years old in good health and CMV-seropositive.

The chain has TRBV6-6 and TRBJ2-7, with 7 bases matching TRBD1. Germline CDR1 and CDR2: MNHNY and SVGAGI (reference sequence). The CDR3 is 14 amino acids. J was trimmed by 9 bases and V by 3 bases; bases with no gene match: 11. The CDR3 region is CASSYLVGGAGQYF. The CDR3 DNA is TGTGCCAGCAGTTATCTGGTAGGGGGCGCCGGGCAGTACTTC.

The J gene is TRBJ1-1, the V gene TRBV19; D is ambiguous. V lost 5 bases and J 5 bases, leaving 15 bases between the germline ends. Germline CDR1 is LNHDA and CDR2 is SQIVND (reference sequence). The CDR3 runs to 14 residues. CDR3 coding DNA: TGTGCCAGTAGTCCACCATTGCGGCAGACTGAAGCTTTCTTT. Its translation is CASSPPLRQTEAFF.

The V gene is TRBV11-2, the J gene TRBJ2-5; the D gene is possibly TRBD1 (6 bases). V shed 5 bases and J shed 1 base, with 11 bases lying between them. CDR3 length: 14 amino acids. Germline CDR1 is SGHAT and CDR2 is FQNNGV. CDR3 in DNA: TGTGCCAGCAGCCCCAGGACAGTCCAAGAGACCCAGTACTTC. It codes for CASSPRTVQETQYF.

V is TRBV10-3 and J is TRBJ2-7; D remains unclear. Trimming left V 2 bases short and J 6 bases short, with 11 bases between. Germline assignment: CDR1 ENHRY and CDR2 SYGVKD. The CDR3 has 13 residues. CDR3 in amino acids: CAISETLYSEQYF. For the CDR3, the DNA is TGTGCCATCAGTGAGACTCTATATTCCGAGCAGTACTTC.

This chain joins TRBV28 and TRBJ1-5, with D uncertain. Per the germline V gene, CDR1 is MDHEN and CDR2 is SYDVKM. The CDR3 is made up of 15 amino acids. V shed 6 bases and J shed 2 bases, with 14 bases lying between them. CDR3 coding DNA: TGTGCCAGCAGAACTCCGGGTGGTGGCAATCAGCCCCAGCATTTT. It is translated as CASRTPGGGNQPQHF. Supplemented by reference TRBV28 and TRBJ1-5, the full variable domain reads DVKVTQSSRYLVKRTGEKVFLECVQDMDHENMFWYRQDPGLGLRLIYFSYDVKMKEKGDIPEGYSVSREKKERFSLILESASTNQTSMYLCASRTPGGGNQPQHFGDGTRLSIL.

The J gene is TRBJ1-2, the V gene TRBV7-2; weak D call: TRBD1 (5 bases). V lost 5 bases, J lost 5 bases, and 21 bases lay in between. Germline V lookup: CDR1 SGHTA, CDR2 FQGNSA. The CDR3 sequence is 16 residues long. CDR3 nucleotide sequence: TGTGCCAGCAGCCTAGGGGCCATCTTGGGGCCATATGGCTACACCTTC. It is translated as CASSLGAILGPYGYTF.

The chain uses TRBV6-5 and TRBJ1-2; perhaps TRBD1 as D (5 bases). Trimming took 3 bases from V and 4 from J, leaving 12 bases between them. CDR1 is MNHEY, CDR2 SVGAGI, per germline. This CDR3 comprises 14 residues. CDR3 nucleotides: TGTGCCAGCAGTTATGGGGGGAGTCCCTATGGCTACACCTTC. Encoded protein: CASSYGGSPYGYTF.

The chain recombines TRBV15 with TRBJ2-7; a weak D match, TRBD1 (5 bases). CDR1 and CDR2 from the germline V gene are LNHNV and YYDKDF (reference sequence). This CDR3 is built from 16 residues. The V end was cut by 0 bases, the J end by 6 bases, with 18 bases between. DNA of the CDR3: TGTGCCACCAGCAGAGATCTCCCCAGGGTAAGCCTCGAGCAGTACTTC. It codes for CATSRDLPRVSLEQYF.

The rearrangement joins TRBV19 to TRBJ1-5, with D possibly TRBD1 on 5 matching bases. CDR1 and CDR2 (germline): LNHDA, SQIVND (reference sequence). The CDR3 extends over 12 amino acids. V was pared by 3 bases and J by 7 bases, with 7 bases between. The CDR3 loop reads CASSMGGQPQHF. The CDR3 nucleotides read TGTGCCAGTAGTATGGGGGGACAGCCCCAGCATTTT. Based on the CDR3 plus reference TRBV19 and TRBJ1-5, the full variable domain is DGGITQSPKYLFRKEGQNVTLSCEQNLNHDAMYWYRQDPGQGLRLIYYSQIVNDFQKGDIAEGYSVSREKKESFPLTVTSAQKNPTAFYLCASSMGGQPQHFGDGTRLSIL.

The chain uses TRBV11-2 and TRBJ1-1; D is possibly TRBD1 (5 bases). CDR1 SGHAT and CDR2 FQNNGV come from the germline V gene. V lost 2 bases and J 3 bases, leaving 7 bases between the germline ends. The CDR3 is made up of 13 amino acids. CDR3 DNA: TGTGCCAGCAGCTTACAGGGTGACACTGAAGCTTTCTTT. It yields the protein CASSLQGDTEAFF.

The rearrangement links TRBV4-1 to TRBJ2-7; 11 positions agree with TRBD2. The length of the CDR3 is 18 residues. Germline trimming cut 6 bases from V and 3 bases from J; bases unmatched to any gene: 16. Germline V lookup: CDR1 MGHRA, CDR2 YSYEKL. The DNA of the CDR3 is TGCGCCAGCAGTCCCTTTGGGACTAGCGGAACCTACCACTACGAGCAGTACTTC. Encoded protein: CASSPFGTSGTYHYEQYF.

V is TRBV27 and J is TRBJ2-7; the D gene is possibly TRBD2 (6 bases). With 7 bases removed from V and 3 bases from J, the gap between germline ends came to 13 bases. Germline V gives CDR1 MNHEY, CDR2 SMNVEV (reference sequence). This CDR3 is built from 13 residues. In nucleotides, the CDR3 is TGTGCCAGCACACCGGGACTCGACTACGAGCAGTACTTC. Translating it yields CASTPGLDYEQYF.

The chain is built from TRBV25-1 and TRBJ2-7, with 8 nucleotides matching TRBD1. The V gene's germline CDR1 is MGHDK and CDR2 SYGVNS. The CDR3 contains 15 residues. V trimming: 6 bases; J trimming: 3 bases; junction bases outside the gene matches: 10. The CDR3 coding sequence is TGTGCCAGCAGGGACCCGGGACAGGCTAGCTACGAGCAGTACTTC. This translates into CASRDPGQASYEQYF.

The chain joins TRBV10-3 to TRBJ2-7; 10 bases are a match to TRBD2. Germline V gene lookup returns CDR1 ENHRY and CDR2 SYGVKD. The ends lost 6 bases at V and 5 bases at J; junction bases unmatched: 13. The CDR3 loop spans 16 amino acids. CDR3: CAIRQEIAGGVHEQYF. The DNA for the CDR3 is TGTGCCATCAGGCAAGAGATAGCGGGAGGTGTCCACGAGCAGTACTTC.

The V call is TRBV2, the J call TRBJ1-3, with no clear D. Germline V lookup: CDR1 SNHLY, CDR2 FYNNEI. This CDR3 region has 14 residues. V dropped 7 bases and J dropped 0 bases, with 10 bases sitting between them. CDR3 loop: CASTPGHSGNTIYF. The CDR3, as DNA: TGTGCCAGCACCCCCGGTCACTCTGGAAACACCATATATTTT.

The chain is built from TRBV4-3 and TRBJ2-3; TRBD2 matches at 8 bases. V lost 0 bases and J lost 4; bases outside the gene matches: 6. The CDR3 runs 16 residues. CDR1 is LGHNA, CDR2 YSLEER, per germline. For the CDR3, the DNA is TGCGCCAGCAGCCAAGATCAGGCTAGCGGGTCAGATACGCAGTATTTT. Its translation: CASSQDQASGSDTQYF.

The chain is built from TRBV2 and TRBJ2-7, with 10 bases fitting TRBD2. Germline V CDR1 and CDR2: SNHLY, FYNNEI. V shed 4 bases, J shed 4 bases, and the junction held 7 bases outside the gene matches. The CDR3 contains 15 residues. The CDR3 sequence is CASSVASGSRYEQYF. Written as DNA, the CDR3 is TGTGCCAGCAGTGTTGCTAGCGGGAGTAGGTACGAGCAGTACTTC. Full variable domain (rest looked up from reference TRBV2 and TRBJ2-7): EPEVTQTPSHQVTQMGQEVILRCVPISNHLYFYWYRQILGQKVEFLVSFYNNEISEKSEIFDDQFSVERPDGSNFTLKIRSTKLEDSAMYFCASSVASGSRYEQYFGPGTRLTVT.